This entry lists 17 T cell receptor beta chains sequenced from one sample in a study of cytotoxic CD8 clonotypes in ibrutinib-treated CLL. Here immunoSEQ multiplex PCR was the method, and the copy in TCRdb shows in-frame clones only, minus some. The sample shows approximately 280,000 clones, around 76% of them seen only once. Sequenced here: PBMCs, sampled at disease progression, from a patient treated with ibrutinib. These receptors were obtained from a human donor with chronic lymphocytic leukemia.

Here the CDR3 DNA reads TGTGCCAGCTCAGGGAGCGGGGCTAATGAAAAACTGTTTTTT. It yields the protein CASSGSGANEKLFF. The rearrangement links TRBV18 to TRBJ1-4; D ambiguous. V lost 5 bases and J 3 bases, leaving 10 bases between the germline ends. The germline V gene encodes CDR1 KGHSH and CDR2 LQKENI. This CDR3 contains 14 residues.

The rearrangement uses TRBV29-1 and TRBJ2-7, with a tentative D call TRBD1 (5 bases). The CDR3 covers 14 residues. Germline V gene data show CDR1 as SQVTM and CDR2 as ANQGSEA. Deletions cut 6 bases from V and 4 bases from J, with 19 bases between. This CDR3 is CSVLLQGEGYEQYF. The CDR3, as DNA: TGCAGCGTGCTCCTGCAGGGCGAAGGGTACGAGCAGTACTTC.

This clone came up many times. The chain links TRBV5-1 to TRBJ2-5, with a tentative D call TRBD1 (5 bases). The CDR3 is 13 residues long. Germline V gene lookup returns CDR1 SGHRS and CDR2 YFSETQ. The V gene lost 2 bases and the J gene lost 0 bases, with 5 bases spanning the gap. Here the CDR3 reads CASSLQDQETQYF. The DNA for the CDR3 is TGCGCCAGCAGCTTACAGGACCAAGAGACCCAGTACTTC.

In DNA, the CDR3 is TGTGCCAGCTCACCGGGGGTGGGCTATGGCTACACCTTC. Its translation: CASSPGVGYGYTF. The chain couples TRBV18 to TRBJ1-2; possibly TRBD1 for D (5 bases). CDR1 is KGHSH and CDR2 is LQKENI in the germline V gene. The CDR3 extends over 13 amino acids. Trimming shortened V by 3 bases and J by 4 bases, and 9 bases separated the two germline ends. The whole variable domain, filled in from reference TRBV18 and TRBJ1-2, reads NAGVMQNPRHLVRRRGQEARLRCSPMKGHSHVYWYRQLPEEGLKFMVYLQKENIIDESGMPKERFSAEFPKEGPSILRIQQVVRGDSAAYFCASSPGVGYGYTFGSGTRLTVV.

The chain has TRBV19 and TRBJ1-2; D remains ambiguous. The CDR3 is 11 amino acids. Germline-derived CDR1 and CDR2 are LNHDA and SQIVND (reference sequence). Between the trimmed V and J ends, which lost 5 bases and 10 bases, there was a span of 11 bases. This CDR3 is CASSLLVDYTF. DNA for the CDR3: TGTGCCAGTAGTCTTTTGGTCGACTACACCTTC.

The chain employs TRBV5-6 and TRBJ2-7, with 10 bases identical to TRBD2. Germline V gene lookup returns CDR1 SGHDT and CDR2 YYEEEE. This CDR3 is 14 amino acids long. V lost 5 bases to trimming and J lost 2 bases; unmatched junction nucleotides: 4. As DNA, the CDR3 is TGTGCCAGCAGACCGGGACTAGCGACCTACGAGCAGTACTTC. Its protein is CASRPGLATYEQYF.

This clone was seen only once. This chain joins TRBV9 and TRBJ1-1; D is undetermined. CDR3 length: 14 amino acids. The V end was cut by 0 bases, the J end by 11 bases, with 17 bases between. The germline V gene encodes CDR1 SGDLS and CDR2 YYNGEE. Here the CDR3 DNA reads TGTGCCAGCAGCGTAGTGGCTGCGCCGGAGTCGGCTTTCTTT. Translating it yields CASSVVAAPESAFF.

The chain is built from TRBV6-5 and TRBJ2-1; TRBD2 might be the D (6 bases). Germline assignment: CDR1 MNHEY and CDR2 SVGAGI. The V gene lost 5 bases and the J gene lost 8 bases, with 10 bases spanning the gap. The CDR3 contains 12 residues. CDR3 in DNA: TGTGCCAGCAGTCCAACTAGCTATGAGCAGTTCTTC. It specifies CASSPTSYEQFF.

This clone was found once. Here the CDR3 reads CASSQDRDRRYNEQFF. CDR3 DNA sequence: TGCGCCAGCAGCCAAGATCGGGACAGGAGGTACAATGAGCAGTTCTTC. The chain uses TRBV4-3 and TRBJ2-1, with TRBD1 matching over 8 bases. CDR3 length equals 16 residues. The V gene's germline CDR1 is LGHNA and CDR2 YSLEER. Trimming cost V 0 bases and J 4 bases; bases outside gene matches: 5.

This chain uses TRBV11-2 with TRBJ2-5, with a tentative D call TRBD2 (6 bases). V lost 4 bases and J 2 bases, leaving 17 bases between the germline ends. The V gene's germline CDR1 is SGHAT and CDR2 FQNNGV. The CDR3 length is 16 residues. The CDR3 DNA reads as TGTGCCAGCAGCTCTAAGGACCTAGCGCTACAAGAGACCCAGTACTTC. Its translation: CASSSKDLALQETQYF.

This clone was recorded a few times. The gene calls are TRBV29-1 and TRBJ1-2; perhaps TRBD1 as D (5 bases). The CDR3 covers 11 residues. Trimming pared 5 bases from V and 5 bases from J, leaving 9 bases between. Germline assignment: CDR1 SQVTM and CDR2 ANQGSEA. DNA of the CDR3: TGCAGCGTTCGGGGGGGATATGGCTACACCTTC. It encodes CSVRGGYGYTF.

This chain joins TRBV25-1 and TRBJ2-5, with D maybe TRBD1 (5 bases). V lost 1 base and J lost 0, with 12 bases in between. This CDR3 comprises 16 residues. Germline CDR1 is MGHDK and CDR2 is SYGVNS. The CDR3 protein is CASSEWAGPHQETQYF. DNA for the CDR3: TGTGCCAGCAGTGAATGGGCAGGGCCGCACCAAGAGACCCAGTACTTC.

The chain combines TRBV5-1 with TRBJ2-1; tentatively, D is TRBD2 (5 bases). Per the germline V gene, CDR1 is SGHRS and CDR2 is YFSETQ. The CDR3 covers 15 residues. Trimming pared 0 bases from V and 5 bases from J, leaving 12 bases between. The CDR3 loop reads CASSLAPGSHNEQFF. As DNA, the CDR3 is TGCGCCAGCAGCTTGGCCCCGGGAAGCCACAATGAGCAGTTCTTC.

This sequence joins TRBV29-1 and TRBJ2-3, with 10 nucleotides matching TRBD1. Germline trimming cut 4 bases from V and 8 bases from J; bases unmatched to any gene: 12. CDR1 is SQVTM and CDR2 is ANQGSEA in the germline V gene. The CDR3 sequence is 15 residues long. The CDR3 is CSVVPGQGVFGTQYF. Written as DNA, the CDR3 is TGCAGCGTTGTTCCCGGACAGGGGGTGTTCGGTACGCAGTATTTT.

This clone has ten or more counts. The CDR3 region is CASSALPGQGSPLHF. DNA for the CDR3: TGTGCCAGCAGCGCCCTTCCGGGACAGGGTTCACCCCTCCACTTT. The gene calls are TRBV9 and TRBJ1-6; 9 bases are a match to TRBD1. The length of the CDR3 is 15 residues. V lost 3 bases to trimming and J lost 9 bases; unmatched junction nucleotides: 7. The germline V gene encodes CDR1 SGDLS and CDR2 YYNGEE.

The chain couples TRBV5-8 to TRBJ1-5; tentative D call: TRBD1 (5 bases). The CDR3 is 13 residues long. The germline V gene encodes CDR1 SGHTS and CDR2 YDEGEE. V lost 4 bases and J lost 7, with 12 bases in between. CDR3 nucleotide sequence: TGTGCCAGCAGCGTGCCAGGGCCGCAGCCCCAGCATTTT. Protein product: CASSVPGPQPQHF. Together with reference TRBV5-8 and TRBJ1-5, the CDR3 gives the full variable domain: EAGVTQSPTHLIKTRGQQATLRCSPISGHTSVYWYQQALGLGLQFLLWYDEGEERNRGNFPPRFSGRQFPNYSSELNVNALELEDSALYLCASSVPGPQPQHFGDGTRLSIL.

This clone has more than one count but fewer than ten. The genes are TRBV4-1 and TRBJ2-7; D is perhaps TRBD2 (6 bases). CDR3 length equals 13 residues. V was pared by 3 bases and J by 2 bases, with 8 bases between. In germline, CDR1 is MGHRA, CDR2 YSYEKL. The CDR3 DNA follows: TGCGCCAGCAGCCATGCGGGGCCCTACGAGCAGTACTTC. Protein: CASSHAGPYEQYF.